What follows are 8 T cell receptor beta chains derived from one specimen sequenced in a study of blood T cell repertoires in COVID-19. Assay: immunoSEQ multiplex PCR; the TCRdb copy retains only in-frame clones and omits some. The sample consists of about 68,000 clones, approximately 89% of them appearing once. The specimen sequenced was peripheral blood. These receptors all come from a woman aged 55-75 years with active COVID-19.

V usage is TRBV30 and J usage is TRBJ1-5; 8 nucleotides align to TRBD1. CDR1 GTSNPN and CDR2 SVGIG come from the germline V gene (reference sequence). After removal of 1 base from V and 4 bases from J, the junction contained 3 bases not matched to a gene. The CDR3 extends over 14 amino acids. This chain's CDR3 is CAWSGDRRNQPQHF. CDR3 nucleotide sequence: TGTGCCTGGAGTGGGGACAGGAGAAATCAGCCCCAGCATTTT. Full variable domain (remainder filled in from reference TRBV30 and TRBJ1-5): SQTIHQWPATLVQPVGSPLSLECTVEGTSNPNLYWYRQAAGRGLQLLFYSVGIGQISSEVPQNLSASRPQDRQFILSSKKLLLSDSGFYLCAWSGDRRNQPQHFGDGTRLSIL.

This chain uses TRBV10-2 with TRBJ2-6; TRBD1 matches 8 bases. The germline V gene has CDR1 WSHSY and CDR2 SAAADI. CDR3 length: 18 amino acids. V dropped 0 bases and J dropped 0; count of bases not matched to a gene: 4. This CDR3 is CASSESGTGLSGANVLTF. The CDR3 nucleotides are TGCGCCAGCAGTGAGTCTGGGACAGGCCTCTCTGGGGCCAACGTCCTGACTTTC.

The chain uses TRBV5-8 and TRBJ1-4; no reliable D call. The V gene lost 4 bases and the J gene lost 0 bases, with 10 bases spanning the gap. This CDR3 has 15 amino acids. Germline CDR1 and CDR2: SGHTS and YDEGEE. DNA of the CDR3: TGTGCCAGCAGCACCGGTCGGGCAACTAATGAAAAACTGTTTTTT. It translates to CASSTGRATNEKLFF.

This chain connects TRBV4-1 to TRBJ1-4, with TRBD1 matching 7 bases. CDR3 length: 15 residues. After removal of 5 bases from V and 5 bases from J, the junction contained 8 bases not matched to a gene. Per germline, CDR1 MGHRA and CDR2 YSYEKL. The chain's CDR3 is CASSGSGQQNEKLFF. For the CDR3, the DNA is TGCGCCAGCAGCGGGTCGGGACAGCAAAATGAAAAACTGTTTTTT.

Only a few counts were recorded for this clone. The V gene is TRBV5-8, the J gene TRBJ1-5; D might be TRBD1 (5 bases). This CDR3 has 12 amino acids. The germline V gene has CDR1 SGHTS and CDR2 YDEGEE. The V end was cut by 7 bases, the J end by 4 bases, with 9 bases between. CDR3 in DNA: TGTGCCAGCGGGGGGATGAATCAGCCCCAGCATTTT. This sequence encodes CASGGMNQPQHF.

V is TRBV6-5 and J is TRBJ2-7; D perhaps matches TRBD1 (7 bases). Looked up from germline, CDR1 is MNHEY and CDR2 is SVGAGI. This CDR3 comprises 14 residues. The V end lost 7 bases, the J end lost 4 bases, and 17 bases lay between the germline ends. The CDR3 DNA reads TGTGCCAGCACTCGGGCTGCAGGGGGGTACGAGCAGTACTTC. Translated: CASTRAAGGYEQYF.

In this sample, this clone turned up once. V gene TRBV18 combines with J gene TRBJ2-1, with 8 bases identical to TRBD2. Trimming at V came to 4 bases and at J to 8 bases, leaving 19 bases not matched to a gene. The CDR3 is 18 amino acids. The germline gives CDR1 KGHSH, CDR2 LQKENI. The CDR3 here is CASSLVRLGLGGTDEQFF. In DNA, the CDR3 is TGTGCCAGCTCACTCGTCCGGCTGGGACTAGGGGGAACTGATGAGCAGTTCTTC. The whole variable domain, remainder taken from reference TRBV18 and TRBJ2-1, is NAGVMQNPRHLVRRRGQEARLRCSPMKGHSHVYWYRQLPEEGLKFMVYLQKENIIDESGMPKERFSAEFPKEGPSILRIQQVVRGDSAAYFCASSLVRLGLGGTDEQFFGPGTRLTVL.

The rearrangement uses TRBV5-1 and TRBJ2-7, with TRBD1 as a possible D gene (6 bases). The germline V gene has CDR1 SGHRS and CDR2 YFSETQ. Between the trimmed V and J ends, which lost 0 bases and 6 bases, there was a span of 13 bases. The CDR3 spans 14 residues. CDR3 residues: CASSLAPGAGEQYF. The CDR3 DNA sequence: TGCGCCAGCAGCTTGGCCCCAGGGGCAGGCGAGCAGTACTTC.